This T cell receptor beta chain was captured by sequencing in a study of Ad26.COV2.S vaccination and SARS-CoV-2 variants. The CDR3 has 13 amino acids. Trimming took off 7 bases at V and 8 bases at J, with 17 bases between the two ends. Treatment meaning: about 20 received Ad26.COV2.S at low or high dose, single or two shots; 5 received placebo; per-sample allocation not given. Collection of the samples took place on day 63 after the first injection of vaccine or placebo. Assay used: immunoSEQ multiplex PCR; TCRdb lists only in-frame clones, some missing. The sample shows around 350,000 clones, 85% of them seen only once.

Sample: peripheral blood, taken in a trial of Ad26.COV2.S vaccine versus placebo. J is TRBJ1-2 and V is TRBV12-3 or TRBV12-4; D is perhaps TRBD1 (6 bases). This receptor was obtained from a person aged 18-65 years who received the Ad26.COV2.S COVID-19 vaccine or a placebo. CDR3 nucleotide sequence: TGTGCCAGCACCTCCGGGACAATCGCGGGCTACACCTTC. Translation gives CASTSGTIAGYTF.